The 32 T cell receptor beta chains presented below share a single source sample, sequenced in a study of OX40 agonist ivuxolimab in advanced cancers. Clones were read by immunoSEQ multiplex PCR, and TCRdb kept only the in-frame ones, dropping some. The sample has about 51,000 clones; roughly 84% are singletons. Sequencing was performed on CD4+ or CD8+ T cells sorted from blood, taken in a trial of the OX40 agonist ivuxolimab. Receptors originate from an adult with an advanced solid tumor such as melanoma, head and neck, liver or kidney cancer.

The rearrangement uses TRBV7-2 and TRBJ2-5; 8 nucleotides align to TRBD2. Germline loops: CDR1 SGHTA, CDR2 FQGNSA. The CDR3 totals 17 residues. Trimming at V came to 0 bases and at J to 5 bases, leaving 11 bases not matched to a gene. CDR3 nucleotides: TGTGCCAGCAGCTTAGCTAGTAGCGGGGCCCCCGGGGAGACCCAGTACTTC. Translating it yields CASSLASSGAPGETQYF.

This clone was found once. The V and J genes are TRBV6-1 and TRBJ1-2; D unresolved. The CDR3 has 14 residues. In germline, CDR1 is MNHNS, CDR2 SASEGT. The V and J ends lost 1 base and 8 bases respectively, with 14 bases between them. In nucleotides, the CDR3 is TGTGCCAGCAGTGAAGGACACCTACTAGGGGGCTACACCTTC. This translates into CASSEGHLLGGYTF.

The chain employs TRBV19 and TRBJ2-7, with 9 bases matching TRBD1. The germline gives CDR1 LNHDA, CDR2 SQIVND (reference sequence). Unmatched junction bases numbered 6, after V lost 5 bases and J lost 1 base. This CDR3 contains 15 residues. The CDR3 here is CASSSPGTGSYEQYF. The DNA for the CDR3 is TGTGCCAGTAGTTCCCCCGGGACAGGGTCCTACGAGCAGTACTTC.

This chain connects TRBV11-2 to TRBJ1-1, with 8 bases fitting TRBD1. Trimming took 5 bases from V and 6 from J; bases not matched to a gene: 5. CDR1 is SGHAT, CDR2 FQNNGV, per germline. The CDR3 loop spans 13 amino acids. The CDR3 protein is CASSPGGPAEAFF. The CDR3 DNA is TGTGCCAGCAGCCCAGGGGGCCCAGCTGAAGCTTTCTTT.

As concerns this clone: Its ends do not fully match the called genes, so a read error is possible. The chain uses TRBV2 and TRBJ2-7, with 9 bases that match TRBD2. The CDR3 is made up of 11 amino acids. Germline V gene data show CDR1 as SNHLY and CDR2 as FYNNEI. Here the CDR3 reads CASSDPAGGSF. CDR3 nucleotides: TGTGCCAGCAGTGACCCAGCGGGGGGAAGCTTC.

The chain carries TRBV5-4 and TRBJ1-2, with D possibly TRBD1 on 5 matching bases. V was cut by 0 bases and J by 8 bases, with 14 bases left in between. The CDR3 has 14 residues. The germline gives CDR1 SGHNT, CDR2 YYREEE (reference sequence). CDR3: CASSLGSGMGGYTF. The CDR3 DNA follows: TGTGCCAGCAGCTTGGGATCAGGGATGGGAGGCTACACCTTC.

Comments on this clone: The junction departs from the called germline gene at one end, perhaps through a read error. The chain carries TRBV19 and TRBJ2-7; 10 nucleotides match TRBD1. Germline V gene lookup returns CDR1 LNHDA and CDR2 SQIVND (reference sequence). The CDR3 contains 15 residues. In DNA, the CDR3 is TGTGCCAGTAGTAGCGGCACCGGGACAGGGGCTCCCAAGGACTTC. Encoded protein: CASSSGTGTGAPKDF.

In its sample, this clone was seen once. Because the CDR3 is missing its conserved closing phenylalanine or tryptophan, this is likely a read error. The chain is built from TRBV4-3 and TRBJ1-2; D is unclear. The V gene's germline CDR1 is LGHNA and CDR2 YSLEER. V was cut by 1 base and J by 2 bases, with 8 bases left in between. The CDR3 has 14 amino acids. For the CDR3, the DNA is TGCGCCAGCAGCCAAGCGGTATTAAACTATGGCTACACCCTC. Translation gives CASSQAVLNYGYTL.

This clone occurred a few times. J is TRBJ1-6 and V is TRBV19; D remains ambiguous. The V and J ends lost 7 bases and 7 bases respectively, with 11 bases between them. This CDR3 spans 13 amino acids. Germline values: CDR1 LNHDA, CDR2 SQIVND (reference sequence). CDR3 amino acids: CASKRQANSPLHF. CDR3 DNA sequence: TGTGCCAGTAAGCGGCAGGCCAATTCACCCCTCCACTTT.

This chain joins TRBV5-8 and TRBJ1-5; no definite D call. Germline CDR1 SGHTS, CDR2 YDEGEE. V gave up 0 bases and J gave up 2 bases, with 12 bases separating them. The CDR3 has 16 amino acids. The CDR3 spells CASSLGSRIGNQPQHF. DNA of the CDR3: TGTGCCAGCAGCTTGGGTTCGAGAATCGGCAATCAGCCCCAGCATTTT.

The chain couples TRBV7-6 to TRBJ1-1, with D possibly TRBD1 on 5 matching bases. The V end was cut by 5 bases, the J end by 0 bases, with 10 bases between. From germline, CDR1 is SGHVS and CDR2 FNYEAQ. This CDR3 is built from 14 residues. This CDR3 reads CASSRQFMNTEAFF. CDR3 in DNA: TGTGCCAGCAGCCGACAGTTCATGAACACTGAAGCTTTCTTT.

A single count supports this clone. This chain connects TRBV2 to TRBJ1-4; TRBD1 agrees at 7 bases. From germline, CDR1 is SNHLY and CDR2 FYNNEI. The CDR3 sequence is 17 residues long. V lost 4 bases, J lost 0 bases, and 8 bases stayed unmatched. The CDR3 spells CASSVMIGQATNEKLFF. The DNA of the CDR3 is TGTGCCAGCAGTGTGATGATTGGACAGGCAACTAATGAAAAACTGTTTTTT. Complete variable domain (other parts from reference TRBV2 and TRBJ1-4): EPEVTQTPSHQVTQMGQEVILRCVPISNHLYFYWYRQILGQKVEFLVSFYNNEISEKSEIFDDQFSVERPDGSNFTLKIRSTKLEDSAMYFCASSVMIGQATNEKLFFGSGTQLSVL.

The rearrangement links TRBV11-2 to TRBJ2-1, with TRBD2 matching over 8 bases. Per germline, CDR1 SGHAT and CDR2 FQNNGV. With 1 base clipped from V and 10 bases from J, the junction kept 9 bases outside the gene matches. The CDR3 contains 15 residues. The CDR3 DNA reads as TGTGCCAGCAGCTTAGGTCGGGGGGGCCGAAGAGAGCAGTTCTTC. The encoded protein is CASSLGRGGRREQFF.

This chain uses TRBV6-5 with TRBJ1-2; 7 nucleotides align to TRBD1. The CDR3 contains 15 residues. Germline CDR1 reads MNHEY; CDR2 reads SVGAGI. V gave up 5 bases and J gave up 1 base; unmatched junction bases: 7. The CDR3 region is CASSRGGDSNYGYTF. The CDR3 bases are TGTGCCAGCAGTAGGGGGGGGGACAGTAACTATGGCTACACCTTC.

This clone was found once. The rearrangement uses TRBV11-3 and TRBJ2-3; 9 bases are a match to TRBD2. This CDR3 is 16 amino acids long. V was pared by 1 base and J by 2 bases, with 4 bases of the junction left unmatched. Germline-derived CDR1 and CDR2 are SGHNT and YENEEA. The CDR3 loop reads CASSLGLAGTTDTQYF. The CDR3 DNA sequence: TGTGCCAGCAGCTTAGGCCTAGCGGGGACCACAGATACGCAGTATTTT.

The genes are TRBV18 and TRBJ1-2, with TRBD1 as a possible D gene (5 bases). CDR1 is KGHSH and CDR2 is LQKENI in the germline V gene. The V end lost 6 bases, the J end lost 6 bases, and 14 bases lay between the germline ends. The CDR3 contains 13 residues. DNA for the CDR3: TGTGCCAGCTCCCCGTTGGGGCGCGATGGCTACACCTTC. The encoded protein is CASSPLGRDGYTF. The full variable domain, rest sourced from reference TRBV18 and TRBJ1-2, is NAGVMQNPRHLVRRRGQEARLRCSPMKGHSHVYWYRQLPEEGLKFMVYLQKENIIDESGMPKERFSAEFPKEGPSILRIQQVVRGDSAAYFCASSPLGRDGYTFGSGTRLTVV.

The rearrangement links TRBV5-5 to TRBJ2-7; 9 nucleotides align to TRBD1. Germline-derived CDR1 and CDR2 are SGHKS and YYEKEE (reference sequence). Unmatched junction bases numbered 6, after V lost 2 bases and J lost 3 bases. The CDR3 totals 15 residues. This CDR3 reads CASSLQGQGYYEQYF. In DNA, the CDR3 is TGTGCCAGCAGCTTACAGGGACAGGGCTACTACGAGCAGTACTTC.

The chain employs TRBV28 and TRBJ2-4, with D hard to call. Trimming cost V 5 bases and J 15 bases, with 14 bases left between them. CDR1 and CDR2 (germline): MDHEN, SYDVKM. CDR3 size: 11 residues. CDR3 sequence: CASSGPRMAYF. CDR3 sequence (DNA): TGTGCCAGCAGTGGCCCTAGGATGGCGTACTTC.

The rearrangement links TRBV2 to TRBJ1-1; TRBD1 agrees at 7 bases. The CDR3 runs to 13 residues. With 5 bases clipped from V and 7 bases from J, the junction kept 7 bases outside the gene matches. Looked up from germline, CDR1 is SNHLY and CDR2 is FYNNEI. The CDR3 nucleotides are TGTGCCAGCAGTCAGGGACAGCAGCTTGAAGCTTTCTTT. Its protein product is CASSQGQQLEAFF.

V is TRBV7-2 and J is TRBJ2-1; D call uncertain. Germline V gene data show CDR1 as SGHTA and CDR2 as FQGNSA. V lost 6 bases and J 0 bases, leaving 9 bases between the germline ends. CDR3 length: 14 amino acids. CDR3 residues: CASRPAVSYNEQFF. For the CDR3, the DNA is TGTGCCAGCAGGCCCGCAGTCTCCTACAATGAGCAGTTCTTC.

This clone appeared a few times. This chain links TRBV19 with TRBJ2-2; 7 bases map to TRBD1. Germline V gives CDR1 LNHDA, CDR2 SQIVND (reference sequence). Trimming removed 7 bases from V and 5 bases from J; junction bases left unmatched: 4. The CDR3 length is 13 residues. This CDR3 reads CASTRGQTGELFF. CDR3 sequence (DNA): TGTGCCAGTACGAGGGGGCAGACCGGGGAGCTGTTTTTT.

The chain joins TRBV27 to TRBJ1-2; D gene ambiguous. Trimming cost V 5 bases and J 5 bases, with 12 bases left between them. This CDR3 region has 13 residues. The germline V gene has CDR1 MNHEY and CDR2 SMNVEV (reference sequence). The CDR3 DNA reads as TGTGCCAGCAGTCCACCCGGGCGGTATGGCTACACCTTC. This codes for CASSPPGRYGYTF.

The chain couples TRBV7-2 to TRBJ2-7, with D tentatively TRBD2 (6 bases). V was shortened by 5 bases and J by 2 bases, with 19 bases between the two germline ends. CDR1 and CDR2 from the germline V gene are SGHTA and FQGNSA. CDR3 length equals 16 residues. CDR3 sequence (DNA): TGTGCCAGCAGCGCGATGGTTGCGGGGAGAGCCTACGAGCAGTACTTC. Protein product: CASSAMVAGRAYEQYF.

The chain carries TRBV19 and TRBJ1-1; D gene uncertain. V shed 3 bases and J shed 5 bases, with 13 bases lying between them. Germline CDR1 is LNHDA and CDR2 is SQIVND (reference sequence). The CDR3 contains 14 residues. CDR3 DNA sequence: TGTGCCAGTAGTATTGGCATGGTCAAAACTGAAGCTTTCTTT. As protein: CASSIGMVKTEAFF.

V usage is TRBV18 and J usage is TRBJ1-1; D might be TRBD1 (5 bases). The CDR3 is made up of 16 amino acids. Trimming cost V 1 base and J 4 bases, with 16 bases left between them. Germline V CDR1 and CDR2: KGHSH, LQKENI. The CDR3 nucleotides are TGTGCCAGCTCACCACAACTGAAACAGGAGCCCACTGAAGCTTTCTTT. Its translation is CASSPQLKQEPTEAFF.

This sequence joins TRBV11-1 and TRBJ1-2, with 7 bases identical to TRBD1. The CDR3 covers 15 residues. Germline loops: CDR1 SGHAT, CDR2 FQDESV (reference sequence). The junction had 10 bases not matched to a gene; V was cut back by 5 bases and J by 4 bases. CDR3 residues: CASSPDRTFRYGYTF. CDR3 DNA: TGTGCCAGCAGCCCGGACAGGACTTTCCGCTATGGCTACACCTTC.

In nucleotides, the CDR3 is TGTGCGTTGGTGGGTCTCCGAGGAGCAGATACGCAGTATTTT. Its protein product is CALVGLRGADTQYF. The chain links TRBV7-2 to TRBJ2-3, with no clear D. CDR3 length equals 14 residues. CDR1 is SGHTA, CDR2 FQGNSA, per germline.

This chain connects TRBV5-6 to TRBJ2-1; 8 bases are a match to TRBD2. The CDR3 loop spans 17 amino acids. Germline V gene lookup returns CDR1 SGHDT and CDR2 YYEEEE. The V segment lost 0 bases and the J segment 6 bases; nucleotides outside the gene matches: 11. The CDR3 region is CASSLVTYGGASNEQFF. The CDR3 nucleotides are TGTGCCAGCAGCTTGGTTACATACGGGGGGGCCTCCAATGAGCAGTTCTTC.

The V call is TRBV5-1, the J call TRBJ2-5; 8 bases line up with TRBD1. Germline values: CDR1 SGHRS, CDR2 YFSETQ. Trimming took 0 bases from V and 4 from J; bases not matched to a gene: 5. This CDR3 spans 15 amino acids. CDR3 nucleotide sequence: TGCGCCAGCAGCTTGGTGGCAGGGGGCATAGAGACCCAGTACTTC. It specifies CASSLVAGGIETQYF.

This chain links TRBV4-2 with TRBJ2-5; 9 nucleotides match TRBD2. Unmatched junction bases numbered 2, after V lost 4 bases and J lost 2 bases. Germline assignment: CDR1 LGHNA and CDR2 YNFKEQ. The CDR3 spans 14 residues. This CDR3 is CASSPSGTQETQYF. Written as DNA, the CDR3 is TGTGCCAGCAGCCCTAGCGGGACTCAAGAGACCCAGTACTTC.

This rearrangement joins TRBV6-6 to TRBJ1-1; D is unclear. Trimming shortened V by 2 bases and J by 4 bases, and 8 bases separated the two germline ends. CDR3 length: 13 residues. Germline V gene sequence: CDR1 MNHNY, CDR2 SVGAGI (reference sequence). In DNA form, the CDR3 reads TGTGCCAGCAGTTACGACACGGGCACTGAAGCTTTCTTT. Encoded protein: CASSYDTGTEAFF.

The gene calls are TRBV28 and TRBJ2-1; D possibly uses TRBD1 or TRBD2 (6 bases each). This CDR3 contains 15 residues. V lost 3 bases, J lost 8 bases, and 17 bases lay in between. The germline gives CDR1 MDHEN, CDR2 SYDVKM. The CDR3 region has the DNA TGTGCCAGCAGTTTCCAGGTAGGGGGGACACATGAGCAGTTCTTC. It codes for CASSFQVGGTHEQFF.